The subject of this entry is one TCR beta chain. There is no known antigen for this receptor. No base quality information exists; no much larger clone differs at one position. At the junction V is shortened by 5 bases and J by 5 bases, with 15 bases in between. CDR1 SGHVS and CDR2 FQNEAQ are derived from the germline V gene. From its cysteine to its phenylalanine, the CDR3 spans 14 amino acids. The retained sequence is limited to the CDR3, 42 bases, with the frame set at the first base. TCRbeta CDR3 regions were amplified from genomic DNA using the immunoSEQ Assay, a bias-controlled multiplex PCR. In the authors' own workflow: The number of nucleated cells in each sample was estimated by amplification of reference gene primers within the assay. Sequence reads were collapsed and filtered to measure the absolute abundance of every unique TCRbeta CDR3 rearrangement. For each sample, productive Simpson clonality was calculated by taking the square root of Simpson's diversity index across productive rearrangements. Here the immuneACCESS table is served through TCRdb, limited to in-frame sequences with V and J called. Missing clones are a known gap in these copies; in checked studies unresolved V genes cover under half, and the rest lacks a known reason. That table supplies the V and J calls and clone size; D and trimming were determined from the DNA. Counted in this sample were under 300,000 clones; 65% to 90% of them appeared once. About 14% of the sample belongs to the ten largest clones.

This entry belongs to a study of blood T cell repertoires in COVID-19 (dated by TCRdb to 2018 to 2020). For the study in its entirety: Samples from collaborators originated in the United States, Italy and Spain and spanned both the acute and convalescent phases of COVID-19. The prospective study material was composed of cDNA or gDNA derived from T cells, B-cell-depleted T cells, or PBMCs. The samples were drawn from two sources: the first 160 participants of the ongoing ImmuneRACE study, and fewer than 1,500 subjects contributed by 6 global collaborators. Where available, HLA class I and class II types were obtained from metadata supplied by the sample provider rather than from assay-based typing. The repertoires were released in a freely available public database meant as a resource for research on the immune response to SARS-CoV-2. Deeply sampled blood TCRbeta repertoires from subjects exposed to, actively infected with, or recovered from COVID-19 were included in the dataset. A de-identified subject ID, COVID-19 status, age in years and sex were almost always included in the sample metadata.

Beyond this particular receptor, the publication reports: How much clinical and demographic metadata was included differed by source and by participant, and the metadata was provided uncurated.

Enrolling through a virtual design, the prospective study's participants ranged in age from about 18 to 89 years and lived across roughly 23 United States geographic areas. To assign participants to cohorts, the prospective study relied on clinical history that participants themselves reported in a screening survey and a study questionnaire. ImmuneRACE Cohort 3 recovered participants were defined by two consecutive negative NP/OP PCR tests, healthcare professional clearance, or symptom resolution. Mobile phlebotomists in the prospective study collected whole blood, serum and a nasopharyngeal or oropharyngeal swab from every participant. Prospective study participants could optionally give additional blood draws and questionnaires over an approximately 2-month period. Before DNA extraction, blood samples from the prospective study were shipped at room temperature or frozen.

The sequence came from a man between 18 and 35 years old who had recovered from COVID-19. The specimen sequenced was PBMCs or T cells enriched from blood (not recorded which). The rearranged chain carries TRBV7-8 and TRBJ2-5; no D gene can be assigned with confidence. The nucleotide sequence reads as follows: TGTGCCAGCAGCCTCCCGGTCCGTCGGGAGACCCAGTACTTC. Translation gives CASSLPVRRETQYF. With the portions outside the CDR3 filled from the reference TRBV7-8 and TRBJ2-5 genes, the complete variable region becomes GAGVSQSPRYKVAKRGQDVALRCDPISGHVSLFWYQQALGQGPEFLTYFQNEAQLDKSGLPSDRFFAERPEGSVSTLKIQRTQQEDSAVYLCASSLPVRRETQYFGPGTRLLVL.